The 13 T cell receptor beta chains below were found in one sample sequenced in a study of blood T cell repertoires in COVID-19. The table came from immunoSEQ multiplex PCR; TCRdb's copy has only in-frame clones and leaves some out. The table lists 260,000 or so clones, about four fifths of them singletons. Sequencing used PBMCs or T cells enriched from blood (not recorded which). The receptors were gathered from a woman in her thirties or forties who had been exposed to COVID-19.

V gene TRBV20-1 combines with J gene TRBJ2-7; tentative D call: TRBD2 (5 bases). CDR1 and CDR2 from the germline V gene are DFQATT and SNEGSKA (reference sequence). V lost 3 bases and J lost 7, with 10 bases in between. The CDR3 is 11 amino acids. The DNA of the CDR3 is TGCAGTGCTAGGCGGGCTGGGGAGCAGTACTTC. Protein sequence: CSARRAGEQYF.

This clone was counted once. The rearrangement uses TRBV12-3 or TRBV12-4 and TRBJ2-5, with D perhaps matching TRBD2 (5 bases). Trimming stripped 5 bases from V and 2 bases from J, with 9 bases between. CDR3 size: 13 residues. The CDR3 spells CASSREQQETQYF. The CDR3 DNA reads TGTGCCAGCAGTAGGGAGCAGCAAGAGACCCAGTACTTC.

This chain links TRBV5-1 with TRBJ2-5, with 10 positions matching TRBD2. Germline V gene sequence: CDR1 SGHRS, CDR2 YFSETQ. V lost 4 bases and J lost 2; bases outside the gene matches: 8. The CDR3 loop spans 16 amino acids. CDR3 bases: TGCGCCAGCAGCCCCCAACCAGCGGGGGGGCAAGAGACCCAGTACTTC. Its translation: CASSPQPAGGQETQYF.

This chain links TRBV3-1 (or the pseudogene TRBV3-2) with TRBJ1-2; 7 nucleotides agree with TRBD1. The CDR3 covers 15 residues. Germline V gives CDR1 LGHDT, CDR2 YNNKEL (reference sequence). After removal of 0 bases from V and 5 bases from J, the junction contained 6 bases not matched to a gene. CDR3 coding DNA: TGTGCCAGCAGCCAAGAACCGGGACAGCTATATGGCTACACCTTC. Protein product: CASSQEPGQLYGYTF.

This chain links TRBV7-2 with TRBJ1-4; maybe TRBD1 (6 bases). With 6 bases removed from V and 7 bases from J, the gap between germline ends came to 9 bases. Germline V lookup: CDR1 SGHTA, CDR2 FQGNSA. This CDR3 spans 12 amino acids. The CDR3 sequence: CASSRTAEKLFF. The CDR3, as DNA: TGTGCCAGCAGTCGGACAGCTGAAAAACTGTTTTTT.

Many counts were recorded for this clone. CDR3 sequence: CAISDLPILQGKQYF. CDR3 in DNA: TGTGCCATCAGTGATCTTCCTATTTTACAGGGGAAACAGTACTTC. V and J are TRBV10-3 and TRBJ2-7; the match to TRBD1 covers 7 bases. Germline V gene sequence: CDR1 ENHRY, CDR2 SYGVKD. The CDR3 runs 15 residues. V shed 3 bases, J shed 10 bases, and the junction held 15 bases outside the gene matches.

The J gene is TRBJ2-1, the V gene TRBV7-2; D gene ambiguous. Germline CDR1 SGHTA, CDR2 FQGNSA. Trimming cost V 1 base and J 5 bases, with 6 bases left between them. CDR3 length equals 13 residues. The CDR3 protein is CASSLVSDNEQFF. CDR3 nucleotides: TGTGCCAGCAGCTTAGTATCCGACAATGAGCAGTTCTTC.

This chain links TRBV5-6 with TRBJ2-1; D gene uncertain. V lost 0 bases to trimming and J lost 9 bases, with 4 bases between them. CDR3 length: 11 residues. The V gene's germline CDR1 is SGHDT and CDR2 YYEEEE. The CDR3: CASSLAIEQFF. The CDR3 DNA is TGTGCCAGCAGCTTGGCAATTGAGCAGTTCTTC.

Here the CDR3 DNA reads TGCAGCGTTTCCGGGGGGCTTGGCAATCAGCCCCAGCATTTT. It codes for CSVSGGLGNQPQHF. The V and J genes are TRBV29-1 and TRBJ1-5, with D possibly TRBD1 on 6 matching bases. The V gene lost 5 bases and the J gene lost 2 bases, with 13 bases spanning the gap. The germline V gene has CDR1 SQVTM and CDR2 ANQGSEA. The CDR3 loop spans 14 amino acids.

The V call is TRBV27, the J call TRBJ1-4; TRBD1 might be the D (6 bases). The CDR3 is 17 amino acids. Trimming removed 5 bases at V and 7 bases at J, with 23 bases between. CDR1 is MNHEY, CDR2 SMNVEV, per germline (reference sequence). The CDR3 is CASSAHRDNAGGEKLFF. CDR3 in DNA: TGTGCCAGCAGTGCGCACCGGGACAACGCGGGTGGTGAAAAACTGTTTTTT. The whole variable domain, remainder taken from reference TRBV27 and TRBJ1-4, is EAQVTQNPRYLITVTGKKLTVTCSQNMNHEYMSWYRQDPGLGLRQIYYSMNVEVTDKGDVPEGYKVSRKEKRNFPLILESPSPNQTSLYFCASSAHRDNAGGEKLFFGSGTQLSVL.

The chain is built from TRBV28 and TRBJ1-4; 9 nucleotides match TRBD1. This CDR3 has 16 amino acids. The V gene's germline CDR1 is MDHEN and CDR2 SYDVKM. J was trimmed by 3 bases and V by 1 base; bases with no gene match: 3. CDR3 residues: CASSLYGTGSNEKLFF. The CDR3, as DNA: TGTGCCAGCAGTTTATATGGGACAGGGTCTAATGAAAAACTGTTTTTT. Based on the CDR3 plus reference TRBV28 and TRBJ1-4, the full variable domain is DVKVTQSSRYLVKRTGEKVFLECVQDMDHENMFWYRQDPGLGLRLIYFSYDVKMKEKGDIPEGYSVSREKKERFSLILESASTNQTSMYLCASSLYGTGSNEKLFFGSGTQLSVL.

V usage is TRBV3-1 (or the pseudogene TRBV3-2) and J usage is TRBJ1-2; the match to TRBD1 covers 7 bases. Germline V CDR1 and CDR2: LGHDT, YNNKEL (reference sequence). The CDR3 covers 14 residues. Trimming took 0 bases from V and 4 from J; bases not matched to a gene: 2. DNA of the CDR3: TGTGCCAGCAGCCAAGAAGGGACAGCCTATGGCTACACCTTC. Encoded protein: CASSQEGTAYGYTF.

This chain uses TRBV6-5 with TRBJ1-1; 8 nucleotides line up with TRBD1. CDR3 length equals 13 residues. J was trimmed by 3 bases and V by 6 bases; bases with no gene match: 3. CDR1 is MNHEY, CDR2 SVGAGI, per germline. The CDR3 spells CASSRTGYTEAFF. DNA for the CDR3: TGTGCCAGCAGCCGGACAGGGTACACTGAAGCTTTCTTT.